This T cell receptor (beta chain) was identified during a study of beta chain features in type 1 diabetes. As for the study in general: All samples combined gave roughly 100,000,000 sorted cells for examination.

The whole isolated RNA underwent reverse transcription, so sequencing captured expressed TCRB transcripts. Profiling relied on immunoSEQ multiplex PCR, and the TCRdb table lists in-frame clones only, not all of them. The profile shows hundreds of thousands of clones, 13% of them singletons. Points on this clone: Its cognate antigen is unknown.

Roughly 100 mL of blood, on average, came from one heparinised draw per donor. With V trimmed by 6 bases and J by 2 bases, 11 bases remained unmatched. CDR1 is GTSNPN and CDR2 is SVGIG in the germline V gene (reference sequence). This CDR3 has 15 amino acids. Findings and limits, study-wide: Type 1 diabetes patients showed a moderate but significant shortening of TCRB CDR3s in all four CD4+ subsets. The study left unresolved whether HLA type influences TCRB rearrangement. Across patients, naive, central memory and Treg TCRB repertoires exhibited apparently greater similarity than was observed across healthy donors.

V is TRBV30 and J is TRBJ1-1; 8 nucleotides line up with TRBD1. The sequencing input was naive CD4+ T cells from blood. The sequence was collected from a man aged 18-30 years with type 1 diabetes. CDR3 DNA sequence: TGTGCCTGCCAACTTAGGACAGGGCTAAACACTGAAGCTTTCTTT. This sequence encodes CACQLRTGLNTEAFF.